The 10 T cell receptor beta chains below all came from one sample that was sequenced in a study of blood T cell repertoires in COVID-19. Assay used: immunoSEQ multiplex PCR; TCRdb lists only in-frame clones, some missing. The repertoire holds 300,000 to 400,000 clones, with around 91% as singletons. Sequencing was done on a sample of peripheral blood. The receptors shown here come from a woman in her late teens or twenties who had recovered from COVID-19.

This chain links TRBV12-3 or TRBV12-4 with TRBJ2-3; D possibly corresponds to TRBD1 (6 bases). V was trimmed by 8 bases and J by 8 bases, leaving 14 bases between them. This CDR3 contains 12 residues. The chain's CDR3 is CASQPEGGTQYF. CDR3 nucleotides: TGTGCCAGCCAACCGGAAGGGGGTACGCAGTATTTT.

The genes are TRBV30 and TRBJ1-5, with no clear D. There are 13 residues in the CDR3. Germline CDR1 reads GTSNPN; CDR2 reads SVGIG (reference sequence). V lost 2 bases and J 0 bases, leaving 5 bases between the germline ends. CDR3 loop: CAWSPDSNQPQHF. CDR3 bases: TGTGCCTGGAGTCCAGATAGCAATCAGCCCCAGCATTTT.

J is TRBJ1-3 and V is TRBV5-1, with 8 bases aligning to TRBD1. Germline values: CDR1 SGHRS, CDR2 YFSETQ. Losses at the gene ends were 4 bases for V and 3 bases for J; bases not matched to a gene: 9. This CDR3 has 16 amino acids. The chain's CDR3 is CASSPEAGTGGNTIYF. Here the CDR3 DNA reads TGCGCCAGCAGCCCGGAGGCCGGGACAGGTGGAAACACCATATATTTT.

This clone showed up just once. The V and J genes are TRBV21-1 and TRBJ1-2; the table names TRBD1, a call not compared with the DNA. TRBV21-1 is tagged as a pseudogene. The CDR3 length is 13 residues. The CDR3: CASSKGQDPSYTF. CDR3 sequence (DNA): TGTGCCAGCAGCAAAGGACAGGATCCTAGCTACACCTTC.

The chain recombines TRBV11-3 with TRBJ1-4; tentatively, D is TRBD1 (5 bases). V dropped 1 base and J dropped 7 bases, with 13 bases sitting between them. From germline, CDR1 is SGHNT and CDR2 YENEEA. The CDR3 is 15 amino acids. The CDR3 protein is CASSLGGGSGEKLFF. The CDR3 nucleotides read TGTGCCAGCAGCTTAGGCGGGGGTTCTGGTGAAAAACTGTTTTTT.

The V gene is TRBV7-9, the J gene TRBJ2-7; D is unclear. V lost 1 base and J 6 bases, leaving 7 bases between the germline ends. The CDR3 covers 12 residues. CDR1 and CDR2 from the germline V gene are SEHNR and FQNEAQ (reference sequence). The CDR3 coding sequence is TGTGCCAGCAGCTTAGGGGCGTCCGAGCAGTACGTC. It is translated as CASSLGASEQYV.

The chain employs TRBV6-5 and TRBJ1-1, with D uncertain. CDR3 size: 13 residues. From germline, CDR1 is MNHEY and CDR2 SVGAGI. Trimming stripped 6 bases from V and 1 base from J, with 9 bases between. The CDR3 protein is CASSFTQNTEAFF. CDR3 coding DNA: TGTGCCAGCAGCTTTACACAGAACACTGAAGCTTTCTTT.

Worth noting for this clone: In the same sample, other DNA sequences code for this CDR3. For the CDR3, the DNA is TGTGCCAGCTCACCGAGGGGGGGCTCTGGAAACACCATATATTTT. This translates into CASSPRGGSGNTIYF. The chain uses TRBV18 and TRBJ1-3, with a weak D call TRBD1 (6 bases). This CDR3 contains 15 residues. CDR1 is KGHSH and CDR2 is LQKENI in the germline V gene. Between the trimmed V and J ends, which lost 3 bases and 0 bases, there was a span of 9 bases.

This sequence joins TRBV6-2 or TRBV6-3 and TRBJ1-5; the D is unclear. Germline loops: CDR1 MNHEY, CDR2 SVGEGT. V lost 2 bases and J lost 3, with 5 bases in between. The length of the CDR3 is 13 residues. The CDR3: CASSYLYNQPQHF. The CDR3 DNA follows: TGTGCCAGCAGTTACCTCTACAATCAGCCCCAGCATTTT.

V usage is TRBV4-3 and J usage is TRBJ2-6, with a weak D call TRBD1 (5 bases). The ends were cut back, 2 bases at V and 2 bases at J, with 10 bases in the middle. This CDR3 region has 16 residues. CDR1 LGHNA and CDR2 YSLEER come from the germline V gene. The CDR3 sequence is CASSQLRGAGANVLTF. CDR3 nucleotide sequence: TGCGCCAGCAGCCAACTAAGGGGCGCTGGGGCCAACGTCCTGACTTTC.